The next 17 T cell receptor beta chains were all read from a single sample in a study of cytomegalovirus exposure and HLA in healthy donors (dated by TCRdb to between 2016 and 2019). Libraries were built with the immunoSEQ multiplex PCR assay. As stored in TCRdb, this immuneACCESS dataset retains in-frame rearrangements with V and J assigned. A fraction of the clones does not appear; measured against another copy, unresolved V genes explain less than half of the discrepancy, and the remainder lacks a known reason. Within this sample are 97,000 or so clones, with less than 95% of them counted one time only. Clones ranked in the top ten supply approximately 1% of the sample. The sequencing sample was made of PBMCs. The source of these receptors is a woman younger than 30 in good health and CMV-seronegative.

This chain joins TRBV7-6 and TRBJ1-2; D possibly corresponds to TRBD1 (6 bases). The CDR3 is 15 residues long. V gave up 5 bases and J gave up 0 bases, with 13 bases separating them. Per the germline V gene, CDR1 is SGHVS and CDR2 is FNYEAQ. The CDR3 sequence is CASSASRGANYGYTF. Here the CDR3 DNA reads TGTGCCAGCAGCGCAAGCAGGGGAGCTAACTATGGCTACACCTTC. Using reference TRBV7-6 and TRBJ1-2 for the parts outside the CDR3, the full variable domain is GAGVSQSPRYKVTKRGQDVALRCDPISGHVSLYWYRQALGQGPEFLTYFNYEAQQDKSGLPNDRFSAERPEGSISTLTIQRTEQRDSAMYRCASSASRGANYGYTFGSGTRLTVV.

CDR3 coding DNA: TGTGCCAGCAGCTTACGTGGAGGATCTGGAAACACCATATATTTT. Residues: CASSLRGGSGNTIYF. The chain links TRBV13 to TRBJ1-3; D is undetermined. The CDR3 covers 15 residues. Germline loops: CDR1 PRHDT, CDR2 FYEKMQ (reference sequence). V was pared by 2 bases and J by 1 base, with 9 bases between.

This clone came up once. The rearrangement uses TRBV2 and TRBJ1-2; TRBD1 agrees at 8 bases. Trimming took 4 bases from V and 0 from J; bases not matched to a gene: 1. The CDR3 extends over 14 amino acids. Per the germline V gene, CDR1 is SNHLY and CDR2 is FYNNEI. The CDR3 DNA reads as TGTGCCAGCAGTGGGACAGGGTCTAACTATGGCTACACCTTC. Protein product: CASSGTGSNYGYTF.

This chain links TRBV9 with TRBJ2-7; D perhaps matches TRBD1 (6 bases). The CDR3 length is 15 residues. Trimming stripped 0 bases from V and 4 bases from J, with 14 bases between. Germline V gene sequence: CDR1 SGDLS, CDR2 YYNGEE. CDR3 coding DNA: TGTGCCAGCAGCGTAGATTCCGGGACACCTTACGAGCAGTACTTC. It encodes CASSVDSGTPYEQYF.

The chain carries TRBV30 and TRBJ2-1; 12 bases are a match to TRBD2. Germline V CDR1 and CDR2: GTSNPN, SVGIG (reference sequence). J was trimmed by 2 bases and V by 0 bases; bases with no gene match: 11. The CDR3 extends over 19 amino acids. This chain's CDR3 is CAWSVGASGGASAYNEQFF. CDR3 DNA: TGTGCCTGGAGTGTAGGGGCTAGCGGGGGGGCTTCCGCCTACAATGAGCAGTTCTTC.

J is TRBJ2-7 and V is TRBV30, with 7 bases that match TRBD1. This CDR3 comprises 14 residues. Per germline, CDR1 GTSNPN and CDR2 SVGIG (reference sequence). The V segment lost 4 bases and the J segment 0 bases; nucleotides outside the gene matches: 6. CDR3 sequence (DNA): TGTGCCTGGAATCCGGGACAGAGCTCCTACGAGCAGTACTTC. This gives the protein CAWNPGQSSYEQYF.

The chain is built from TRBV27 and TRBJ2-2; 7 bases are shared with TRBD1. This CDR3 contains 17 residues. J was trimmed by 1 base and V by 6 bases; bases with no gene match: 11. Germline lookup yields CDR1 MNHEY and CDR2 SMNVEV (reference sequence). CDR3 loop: CASSLTGSSLNTGELFF. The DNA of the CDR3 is TGTGCCAGCAGCTTGACAGGGTCCAGCTTGAACACCGGGGAGCTGTTTTTT.

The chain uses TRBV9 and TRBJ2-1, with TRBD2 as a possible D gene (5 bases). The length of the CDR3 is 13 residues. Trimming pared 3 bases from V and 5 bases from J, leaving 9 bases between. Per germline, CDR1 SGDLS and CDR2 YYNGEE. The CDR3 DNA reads TGTGCCAGCAGCGCCGGGATTAACAATGAGCAGTTCTTC. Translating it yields CASSAGINNEQFF.

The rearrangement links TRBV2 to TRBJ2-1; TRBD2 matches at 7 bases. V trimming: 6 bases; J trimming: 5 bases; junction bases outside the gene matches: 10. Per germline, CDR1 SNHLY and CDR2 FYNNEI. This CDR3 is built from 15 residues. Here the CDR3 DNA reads TGTGCCAGCAGGGATAAAGCGGGGTGGAACAATGAGCAGTTCTTC. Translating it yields CASRDKAGWNNEQFF. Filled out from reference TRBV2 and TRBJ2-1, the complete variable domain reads EPEVTQTPSHQVTQMGQEVILRCVPISNHLYFYWYRQILGQKVEFLVSFYNNEISEKSEIFDDQFSVERPDGSNFTLKIRSTKLEDSAMYFCASRDKAGWNNEQFFGPGTRLTVL.

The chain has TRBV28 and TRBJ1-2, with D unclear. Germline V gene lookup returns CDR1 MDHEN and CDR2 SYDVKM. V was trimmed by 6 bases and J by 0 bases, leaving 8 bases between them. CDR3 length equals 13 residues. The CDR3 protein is CASRADSNYGYTF. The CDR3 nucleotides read TGTGCCAGCAGAGCAGACTCTAACTATGGCTACACCTTC.

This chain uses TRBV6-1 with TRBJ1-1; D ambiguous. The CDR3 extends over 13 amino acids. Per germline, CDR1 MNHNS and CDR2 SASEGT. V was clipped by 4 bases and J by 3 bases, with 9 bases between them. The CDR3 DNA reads TGTGCCAGCAGTGGCAGTGCTCACACTGAAGCTTTCTTT. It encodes CASSGSAHTEAFF.

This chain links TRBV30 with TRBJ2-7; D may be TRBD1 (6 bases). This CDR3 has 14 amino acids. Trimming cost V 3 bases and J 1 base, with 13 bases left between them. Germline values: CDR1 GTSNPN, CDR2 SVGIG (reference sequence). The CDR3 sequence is CAWSKGVRSYEQYF. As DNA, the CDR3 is TGTGCCTGGAGCAAGGGGGTTCGGTCCTACGAGCAGTACTTC.

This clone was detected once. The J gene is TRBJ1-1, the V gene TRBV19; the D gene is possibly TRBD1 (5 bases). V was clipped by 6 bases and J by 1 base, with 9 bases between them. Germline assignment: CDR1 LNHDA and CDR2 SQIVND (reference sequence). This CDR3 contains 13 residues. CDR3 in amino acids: CASSPTENTEAFF. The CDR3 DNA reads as TGTGCCAGTAGCCCGACAGAGAACACTGAAGCTTTCTTT.

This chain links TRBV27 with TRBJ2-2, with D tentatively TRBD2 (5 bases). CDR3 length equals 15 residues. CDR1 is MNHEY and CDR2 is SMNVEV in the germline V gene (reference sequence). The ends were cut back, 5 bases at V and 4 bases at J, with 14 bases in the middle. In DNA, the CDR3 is TGTGCCAGCAGTCGTGACGGGGATCGCACCGGGGAGCTGTTTTTT. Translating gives CASSRDGDRTGELFF.

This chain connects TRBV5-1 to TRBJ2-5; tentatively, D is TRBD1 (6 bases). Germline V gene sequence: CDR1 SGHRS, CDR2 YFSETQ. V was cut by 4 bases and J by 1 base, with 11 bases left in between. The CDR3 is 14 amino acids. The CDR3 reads CASSRTVSQETQYF. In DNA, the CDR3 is TGCGCCAGCAGCCGGACAGTATCCCAAGAGACCCAGTACTTC.

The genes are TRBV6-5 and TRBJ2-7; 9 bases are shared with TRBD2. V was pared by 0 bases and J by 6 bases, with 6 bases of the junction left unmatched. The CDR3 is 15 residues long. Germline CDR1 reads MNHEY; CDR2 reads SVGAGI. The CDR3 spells CASSYSGGRAFEQYF. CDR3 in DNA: TGTGCCAGCAGTTACTCGGGCGGGAGGGCCTTCGAGCAGTACTTC.

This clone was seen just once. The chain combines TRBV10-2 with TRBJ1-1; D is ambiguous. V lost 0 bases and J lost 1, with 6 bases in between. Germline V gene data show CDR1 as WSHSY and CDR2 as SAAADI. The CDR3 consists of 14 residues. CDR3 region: CASSESRENTEAFF. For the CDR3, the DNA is TGCGCCAGCAGTGAGTCTCGGGAGAACACTGAAGCTTTCTTT.